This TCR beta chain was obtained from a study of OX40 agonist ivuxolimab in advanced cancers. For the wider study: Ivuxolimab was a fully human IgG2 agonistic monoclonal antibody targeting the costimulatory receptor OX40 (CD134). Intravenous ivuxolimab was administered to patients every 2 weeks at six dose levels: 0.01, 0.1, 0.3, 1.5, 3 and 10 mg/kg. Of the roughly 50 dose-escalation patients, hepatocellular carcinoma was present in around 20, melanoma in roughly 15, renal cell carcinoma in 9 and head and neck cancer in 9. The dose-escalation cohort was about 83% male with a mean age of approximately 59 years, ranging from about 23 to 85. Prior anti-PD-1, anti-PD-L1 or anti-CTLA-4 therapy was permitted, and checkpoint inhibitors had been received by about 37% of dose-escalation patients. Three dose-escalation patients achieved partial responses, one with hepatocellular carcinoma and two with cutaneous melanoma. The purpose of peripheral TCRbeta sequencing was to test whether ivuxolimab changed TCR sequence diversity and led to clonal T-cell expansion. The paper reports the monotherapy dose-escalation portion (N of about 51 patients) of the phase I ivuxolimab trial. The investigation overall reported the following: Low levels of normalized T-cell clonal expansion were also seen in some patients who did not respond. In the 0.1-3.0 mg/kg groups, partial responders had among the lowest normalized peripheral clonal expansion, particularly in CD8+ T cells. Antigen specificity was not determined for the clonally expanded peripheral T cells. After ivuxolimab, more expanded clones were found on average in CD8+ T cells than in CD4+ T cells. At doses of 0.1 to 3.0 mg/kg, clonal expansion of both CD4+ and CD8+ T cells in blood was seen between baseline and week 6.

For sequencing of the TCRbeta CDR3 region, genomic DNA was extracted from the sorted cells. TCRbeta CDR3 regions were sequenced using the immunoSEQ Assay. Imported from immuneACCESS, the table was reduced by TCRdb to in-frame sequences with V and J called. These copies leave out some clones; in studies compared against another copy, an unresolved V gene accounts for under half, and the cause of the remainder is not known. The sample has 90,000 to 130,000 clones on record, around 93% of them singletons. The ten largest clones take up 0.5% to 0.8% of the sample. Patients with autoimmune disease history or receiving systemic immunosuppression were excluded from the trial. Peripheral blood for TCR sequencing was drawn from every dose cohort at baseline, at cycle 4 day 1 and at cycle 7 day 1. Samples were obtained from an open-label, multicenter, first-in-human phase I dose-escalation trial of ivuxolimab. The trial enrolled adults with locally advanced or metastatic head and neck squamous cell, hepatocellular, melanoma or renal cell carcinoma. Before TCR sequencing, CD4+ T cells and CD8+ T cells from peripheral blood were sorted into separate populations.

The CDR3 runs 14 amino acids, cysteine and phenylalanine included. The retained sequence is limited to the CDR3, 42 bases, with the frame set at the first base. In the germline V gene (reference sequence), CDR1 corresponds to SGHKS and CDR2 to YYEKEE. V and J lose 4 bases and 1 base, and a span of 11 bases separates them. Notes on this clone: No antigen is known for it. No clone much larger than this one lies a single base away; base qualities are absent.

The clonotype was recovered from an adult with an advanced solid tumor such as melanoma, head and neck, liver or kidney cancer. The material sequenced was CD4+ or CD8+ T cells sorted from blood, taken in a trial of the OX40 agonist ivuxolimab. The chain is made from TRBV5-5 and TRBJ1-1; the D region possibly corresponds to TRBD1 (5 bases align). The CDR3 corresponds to CASSPVGQNTEAFF. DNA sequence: TGTGCCAGCAGCCCAGTGGGGCAGAACACTGAAGCTTTCTTT.